This TCR beta chain emerged from a study of cytomegalovirus exposure and HLA in healthy donors. Notes on the study in general: Sequencing depth roughly uniform across donors was assumed in presence/absence analyses.

Researchers ran the PCR with 60 Vbeta and 13 Jbeta primers. Some clones are missing from TCRdb's copy, which holds only in-frame ones; the method was immunoSEQ multiplex PCR. The sample holds 150,000 to 200,000 clones, around four fifths seen once. A note on this clone: No antigen is known for it.

The CDR3 has 14 residues. CDR1 is SGHRS, CDR2 YFSETQ, per germline. The receptor comes from a woman in her thirties in good health and CMV-seropositive. The J gene is TRBJ2-5, the V gene TRBV5-1, with D unresolved. Matching the DNA end better, TRBJ2-7 makes the J call doubtful. The source material was PBMCs. The CDR3 DNA reads as TGCGCCAGCAGCTTATCCACTTACTCCTACGAGCAGTACTTC. Its protein is CASSLSTYSYEQYF.